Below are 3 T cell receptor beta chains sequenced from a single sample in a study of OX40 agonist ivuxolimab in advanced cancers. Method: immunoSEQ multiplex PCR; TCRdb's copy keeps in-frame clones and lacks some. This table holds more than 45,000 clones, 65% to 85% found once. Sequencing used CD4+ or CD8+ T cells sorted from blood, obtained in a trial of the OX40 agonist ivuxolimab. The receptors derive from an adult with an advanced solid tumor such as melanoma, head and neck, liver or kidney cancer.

CDR3 DNA: TGTGCCAGTAGTATTCAGGGATTGAAGCAGTTCTTC. Its protein product is CASSIQGLKQFF. The chain combines TRBV19 with TRBJ2-1; tentatively, D is TRBD1 (5 bases). Per germline, CDR1 LNHDA and CDR2 SQIVND (reference sequence). The CDR3 spans 12 residues. V was shortened by 3 bases and J by 11 bases, with 11 bases between the two germline ends.

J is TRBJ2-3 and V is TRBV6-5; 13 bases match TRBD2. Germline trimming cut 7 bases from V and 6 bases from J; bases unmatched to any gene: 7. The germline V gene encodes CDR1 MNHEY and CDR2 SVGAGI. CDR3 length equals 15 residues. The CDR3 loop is CASNLLAGGPDTQYF. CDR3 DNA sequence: TGTGCCAGCAACCTACTAGCGGGGGGGCCGGATACGCAGTATTTT.

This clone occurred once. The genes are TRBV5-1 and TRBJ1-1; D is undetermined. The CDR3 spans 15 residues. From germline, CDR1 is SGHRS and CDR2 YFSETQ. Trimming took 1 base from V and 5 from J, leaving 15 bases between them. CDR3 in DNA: TGCGCCAGCAGCTTGATGATGGGTTTGGGGACTGAAGCTTTCTTT. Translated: CASSLMMGLGTEAFF.